Below are 5 T cell receptor beta chains sequenced from a single sample in a study of neurological immune-mediated disorders. Each CDR3 protein is one row after TCRdb ran MiXCR on the 5' RACE reads. The repertoire holds some 76,000 distinct CDR3 sequences, 3.2% seen once, with roughly 5.2% in the top ten. Material for sequencing was PBMCs. These receptor sequences come from a woman aged 50 to 65 with multiple sclerosis.

Ten or more counts support this clonotype. The V and J genes are TRBV7-2 and TRBJ2-2; TRBD2 might be the D (6 bases). With 0 bases removed from V and 9 bases from J, the gap between germline ends came to 14 bases. The CDR3 runs 15 residues. Germline CDR1 and CDR2: SGHTA and FQGNSA. CDR3 nucleotide sequence: TGTGCCAGCAGCTTAGCGCAGGGACTCGCGAGGGAGCTGTTTTTT. It yields the protein CASSLAQGLARELFF.

The table lists this clonotype with many counts. The V call is TRBV7-2, the J call TRBJ2-4, with a possible D match to TRBD1 (7 bases). V lost 4 bases to trimming and J lost 6 bases, with 10 bases between them. The V gene's germline CDR1 is SGHTA and CDR2 FQGNSA. The CDR3 spans 13 residues. CDR3 sequence: CASSYRGGNIQYF. The CDR3 DNA reads as TGTGCCAGCAGCTACAGGGGAGGAAACATTCAGTACTTC.

This clonotype has a count of ten or more. The CDR3 region has the DNA TGTGCCAGCAGCGGTGAGGGGCACGCGGAAAAACTGTTTTTT. Protein: CASSGEGHAEKLFF. The chain is built from TRBV7-8 and TRBJ1-4; tentative D call: TRBD1 (5 bases). V was trimmed by 5 bases and J by 8 bases, leaving 15 bases between them. CDR1 SGHVS and CDR2 FQNEAQ come from the germline V gene. This CDR3 has 14 amino acids.

At least ten counts were recorded for this clonotype. The rearrangement uses TRBV5-1 and TRBJ2-4; 8 nucleotides match TRBD2. This CDR3 has 14 residues. Germline V gene data show CDR1 as SGHRS and CDR2 as YFSETQ. V lost 4 bases and J lost 9; bases outside the gene matches: 9. CDR3 DNA: TGCGCCAGCAGCCGTGACGGGGGGGCAAGCATTCAGTACTTC. Encoded protein: CASSRDGGASIQYF.

This clonotype was seen at least ten times. The chain recombines TRBV24-1 with TRBJ2-7; weak D call: TRBD1 (6 bases). This CDR3 has 13 residues. CDR1 and CDR2 from the germline V gene are KGHDR and SFDVKD. V was clipped by 7 bases and J by 3 bases, with 12 bases between them. The CDR3 DNA is TGTGCCACCAGCAGGGGATTGGGCTACGAGCAGTACTTC. Translated, it gives CATSRGLGYEQYF.